This is a list of T cell receptor beta chains from one sample in a study of tumor-infiltrating lymphocytes in primary liver carcinoma. TCRdb processed the multiplex PCR reads anew with MiXCR; each CDR3 protein has one entry. The sample holds hundreds of thousands of distinct CDR3 sequences, more than 55% seen once. Sample: peripheral blood. All receptors come from a woman in her 30s with primary liver carcinoma and hepatitis B virus infection. Both conserved end residues are trimmed from each CDR3. Each record gives: clone size, V gene, CDR3 protein. Expanded clones are given a class, and other clones once, few, many or no size at all.

. | TRBV7-8 | ASSPVLGYTDTQY
many | TRBV29-1 | SVPGLAGGGVDEQY
many | TRBV29-1 | SGLSGPRRGEQF
. | TRBV6-6 | ASSYSKNEQF
. | TRBV7-9 | ASSFRDATQY
. | TRBV6-1 | ASSLGQVGWNERF
. | TRBV6-5 | ASSYASGLNTEVF
. | TRBV28 | ASSFSPGPGSAEAF
. | TRBV12-3/TRBV12-4 | ASASNTEAF
. | TRBV28 | ASSLSGLITGELF
. | TRBV7-9 | ASSGNTEGTEAF
. | TRBV12-3/TRBV12-4 | ASRRGRRADTQY
. | TRBV29-1 | SVGGVNSYEQY
many | TRBV12-3/TRBV12-4 | ASRTSGSSLEQF
many | TRBV29-1 | SVGQGKNTEAF
many | TRBV12-3/TRBV12-4 | ASSFGSGYSPLH
. | TRBV28 | ASSSTPTYEQY
. | TRBV5-6 | ASSLGSWGYSPLH
. | TRBV6-1 | AGSEAGAGGYSEQF
many | TRBV29-1 | SVETRGAQAGANVLT
once | TRBV7-9 | ASSLATGDTETQY
many | TRBV4-3 | ASSPTYLSADTQY
many | TRBV12-3/TRBV12-4 | ASSLGNPVYNEQF
. | TRBV7-3 | ASWDRGRYNEQF
. | TRBV14 | ASSLYSGGSYYEQY
. | TRBV28 | ASRRQGRADTQY
. | TRBV4-1 | VSSQGAGRNSPLH
few | TRBV6-1 | ASSELVWQETQY
. | TRBV29-1 | SVEGWTRSEFEQF
. | TRBV12-3/TRBV12-4 | ASSPGTGNGKLF
. | TRBV6-2/TRBV6-3 | ASRSNLGQGSKEQY
. | TRBV6-2/TRBV6-3 | VSSYPSYEQY
few | TRBV6-2/TRBV6-3 | ASYRSSGRDSEQF
. | TRBV11-2 | ASTYSGIRTDTQY
many | TRBV6-2/TRBV6-3 | ASSYESGRAKNEQY
. | TRBV5-1 | ASSPRGGVGIGSPLH
. | TRBV6-1 | ASSEVRTIKETQY
. | TRBV5-4 | ASSLSLRALKNEQF
few | TRBV14 | ASSHLGTTNTGELF
once | TRBV5-6 | ASRITGEADTQY
. | TRBV5-4 | ASSRGQGVTGEPF
many | TRBV6-5 | ASSSPNREKKLF
. | TRBV6-1 | ASKMGTGRHSPLH
few | TRBV6-2/TRBV6-3 | ASSLNSVFNEKLF
. | TRBV11-2 | ASSAEWTLY
. | TRBV14 | ASSRGRIKANTGELF
many | TRBV12-3/TRBV12-4 | ASSLQVGAVNEQF
. | TRBV4-3 | ARSQDNRLTETQY
few | TRBV6-2/TRBV6-3 | ASRAGGSGRDEQF
. | TRBV7-9 | ASSLGGLAGPGYEQY
many | TRBV29-1 | SVPIAGPQETQY
many | TRBV12-3/TRBV12-4 | ASSLGAGGYT
. | TRBV6-5 | VSGIGWDTETF